Below, 9 T cell receptor beta chains from the same sample are listed, as sequenced in a study of blood T cells in healthy people across ages. Through a sample-barcoded 5' primer and a J-beta primer mix, a second PCR was run for 7 to 11 cycles. TCRdb analysed the 5' RACE reads with MiXCR anew, one entry per CDR3 protein. The sample shows about 1.6 million distinct CDR3 sequences, 30% to 35% of them seen only once. The sequenced sample consisted of blood. The receptors derive from a woman in her 30s in good health.

This clonotype was recorded a few times. The genes are TRBV6-1 and TRBJ2-3; TRBD2 matches at 13 bases. V shed 5 bases and J 3 bases; nucleotides not matched to a gene: 8. Germline CDR1 reads MNHNS; CDR2 reads SASEGT. The CDR3 has 17 amino acids. The DNA for the CDR3 is TGTGCCAGCAGTCAAAGGACTAGCGGGAGTGGGACAGATACGCAGTATTTT. This encodes CASSQRTSGSGTDTQYF.

In this sample, this clonotype turned up a few times. The CDR3 DNA reads as TGTGCCAGCTCACCGATCGGGGGAGTTACTGAAGCTTTCTTT. Translated: CASSPIGGVTEAFF. The chain carries TRBV18 and TRBJ1-1, with a possible D match to TRBD1 (5 bases). V lost 3 bases and J 5 bases, leaving 13 bases between the germline ends. The CDR3 contains 14 residues. Germline-derived CDR1 and CDR2 are KGHSH and LQKENI. Based on the CDR3 plus reference TRBV18 and TRBJ1-1, the full variable domain is NAGVMQNPRHLVRRRGQEARLRCSPMKGHSHVYWYRQLPEEGLKFMVYLQKENIIDESGMPKERFSAEFPKEGPSILRIQQVVRGDSAAYFCASSPIGGVTEAFFGQGTRLTVV.

This clonotype was counted only a few times. The chain combines TRBV6-6 with TRBJ1-1, with 8 bases lining up with TRBD1. This CDR3 is 14 amino acids long. CDR1 MNHNY and CDR2 SVGAGI come from the germline V gene (reference sequence). Unmatched junction bases numbered 7, after V lost 2 bases and J lost 8 bases. The CDR3 here is CASSYTYDRGEAFF. The CDR3 DNA reads TGTGCCAGCAGTTACACCTACGACAGGGGAGAAGCTTTCTTT.

This clonotype was observed a few times. The gene calls are TRBV3-1 and TRBJ2-1; TRBD2 agrees at 10 bases. V gave up 4 bases and J gave up 0 bases; unmatched junction bases: 12. The germline gives CDR1 LGHDT, CDR2 YNNKEL (reference sequence). The CDR3 sequence is 19 residues long. The chain's CDR3 is CASSPLAGKRALSYNEQFF. For the CDR3, the DNA is TGTGCCAGCAGCCCACTAGCGGGGAAGCGGGCCCTCTCCTACAATGAGCAGTTCTTC.

This clonotype occurred many times. V gene TRBV6-6 combines with J gene TRBJ2-5; tentatively, D is TRBD1 (5 bases). The germline gives CDR1 MNHNY, CDR2 SVGAGI (reference sequence). The ends were cut back, 0 bases at V and 5 bases at J, with 13 bases in the middle. The length of the CDR3 is 15 residues. CDR3 amino acids: CASSYSARPGETQYF. The CDR3 bases are TGTGCCAGCAGTTACTCAGCCAGGCCAGGGGAGACCCAGTACTTC.

The V call is TRBV30, the J call TRBJ1-5; 10 nucleotides agree with TRBD1. The CDR3 has 15 residues. The V gene end was trimmed by 4 bases and the J gene end by 7 bases; junction bases not matched to a gene: 10. The germline V gene encodes CDR1 GTSNPN and CDR2 SVGIG (reference sequence). The CDR3: CAWTPRGTGVQPQHF. CDR3 nucleotide sequence: TGTGCCTGGACCCCACGGGGGACAGGGGTCCAGCCCCAGCATTTT.

This clonotype was counted many times. The chain's CDR3 is CASSQGVTQRGYGYTF. The DNA for the CDR3 is TGCGCCAGCAGCCAAGGTGTTACCCAAAGGGGCTATGGCTACACCTTC. The V call is TRBV4-1, the J call TRBJ1-2, with D perhaps TRBD1 (5 bases). CDR3 size: 16 residues. The germline gives CDR1 MGHRA, CDR2 YSYEKL. The germline V and J ends were trimmed by 1 base and 4 bases, with 16 bases remaining between them.

Of note for this clonotype: Germline and junction disagree at one end, which may indicate a read error. V gene TRBV27 combines with J gene TRBJ2-3; 9 nucleotides align to TRBD2. In germline, CDR1 is MNHEY, CDR2 SMNVEV (reference sequence). CDR3 length: 13 amino acids. The CDR3, as DNA: TGTGCCAGCACGCCTATAGCGGGAGAGACGCGGTATTTT. Translation: CASTPIAGETRYF.

The chain joins TRBV14 to TRBJ1-2; D possibly corresponds to TRBD1 (5 bases). The CDR3 consists of 13 residues. Germline V gene lookup returns CDR1 SGHDN and CDR2 FVKESK. The V end lost 6 bases, the J end lost 7 bases, and 15 bases lay between the germline ends. The CDR3 loop is CASRHDGGGGYTF. For the CDR3, the DNA is TGTGCCAGCAGGCACGACGGGGGAGGTGGCTACACCTTC.